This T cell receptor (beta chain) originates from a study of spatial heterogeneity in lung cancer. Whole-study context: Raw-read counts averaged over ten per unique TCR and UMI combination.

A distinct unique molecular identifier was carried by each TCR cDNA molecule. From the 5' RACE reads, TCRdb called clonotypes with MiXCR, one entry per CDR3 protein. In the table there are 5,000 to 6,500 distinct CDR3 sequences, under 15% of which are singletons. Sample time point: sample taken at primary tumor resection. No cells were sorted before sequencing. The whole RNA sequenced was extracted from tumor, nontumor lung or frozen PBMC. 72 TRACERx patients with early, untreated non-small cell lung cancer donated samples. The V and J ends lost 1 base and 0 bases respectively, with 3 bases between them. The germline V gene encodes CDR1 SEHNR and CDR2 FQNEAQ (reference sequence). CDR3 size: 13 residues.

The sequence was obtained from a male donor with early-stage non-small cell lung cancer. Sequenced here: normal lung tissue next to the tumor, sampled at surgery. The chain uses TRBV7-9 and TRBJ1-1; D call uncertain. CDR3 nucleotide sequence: TGTGCCAGCAGCTTAGAAATGAACACTGAAGCTTTCTTT. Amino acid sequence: CASSLEMNTEAFF.